This T cell receptor (beta chain) comes out of a study of metastatic and nonmetastatic thyroid tumors. Study in general: A comparison of repertoires was made across blood and tumor or nodule tissue from malignant and benign thyroid patients.

Prior to thyroid surgery, none of the patients had received any treatment. Germline CDR1 is MGHRA and CDR2 is YSYEKL. The CDR3 totals 18 residues. Trimming removed 6 bases at V and 6 bases at J, with 29 bases between. TCRdb re-called clones via MiXCR from the PCR reads. The sample holds roughly 14,000 clones, around a quarter seen once. The material sequenced was tumor tissue. V gene TRBV4-1 combines with J gene TRBJ1-2; a weak D match, TRBD1 (5 bases). This clonotype was sampled from a female donor with papillary thyroid cancer or a benign thyroid nodule (not recorded which). Some clones in this sample may be carry-over from other donors' samples. The CDR3 loop reads CASSRTRNMGRGENGYTF. Here the CDR3 DNA reads TGCGCCAGCAGTAGGACAAGAAATATGGGGAGAGGGGAGAATGGCTACACCTTC.